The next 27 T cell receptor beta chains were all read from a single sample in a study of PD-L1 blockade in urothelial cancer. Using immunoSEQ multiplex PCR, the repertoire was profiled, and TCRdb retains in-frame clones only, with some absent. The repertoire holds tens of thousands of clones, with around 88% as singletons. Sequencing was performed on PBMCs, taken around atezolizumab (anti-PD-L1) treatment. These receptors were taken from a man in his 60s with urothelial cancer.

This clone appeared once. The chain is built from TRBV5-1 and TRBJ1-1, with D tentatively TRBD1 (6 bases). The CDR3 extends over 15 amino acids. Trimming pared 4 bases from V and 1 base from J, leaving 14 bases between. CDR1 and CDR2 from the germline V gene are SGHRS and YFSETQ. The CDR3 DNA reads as TGCGCCAGCAGCCAAACCGCAGGGGCGAACACTGAAGCTTTCTTT. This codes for CASSQTAGANTEAFF.

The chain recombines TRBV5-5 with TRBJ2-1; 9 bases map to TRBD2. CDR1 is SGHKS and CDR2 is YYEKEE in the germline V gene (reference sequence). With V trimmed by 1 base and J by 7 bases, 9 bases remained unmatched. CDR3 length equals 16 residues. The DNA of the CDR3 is TGTGCCAGCAGCTTGCGAGCGGGGGGTGTATGGAATGAGCAGTTCTTC. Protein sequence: CASSLRAGGVWNEQFF.

Written as DNA, the CDR3 is TGTGCCAGCTCTCTCACAGGGCTCCAAGAGACCCAGTACTTC. Amino acids: CASSLTGLQETQYF. The chain is built from TRBV18 and TRBJ2-5, with a weak D call TRBD1 (6 bases). CDR3 length: 14 residues. V lost 6 bases and J 1 base, leaving 12 bases between the germline ends. The germline V gene encodes CDR1 KGHSH and CDR2 LQKENI.

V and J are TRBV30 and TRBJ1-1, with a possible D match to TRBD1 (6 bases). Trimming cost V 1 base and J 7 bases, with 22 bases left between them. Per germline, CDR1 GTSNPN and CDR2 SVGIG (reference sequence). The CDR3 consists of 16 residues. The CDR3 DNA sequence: TGTGCCTGGAGTGCCCCGGGGGTCGGGGGGCAACGTGAAGCTTTCTTT. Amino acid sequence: CAWSAPGVGGQREAFF.

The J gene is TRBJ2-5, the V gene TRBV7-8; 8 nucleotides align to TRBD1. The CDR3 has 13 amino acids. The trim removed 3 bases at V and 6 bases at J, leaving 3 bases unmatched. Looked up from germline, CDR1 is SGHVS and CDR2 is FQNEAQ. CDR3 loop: CASSLDREKTQYF. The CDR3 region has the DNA TGTGCCAGCAGCTTGGACAGGGAAAAGACCCAGTACTTC.

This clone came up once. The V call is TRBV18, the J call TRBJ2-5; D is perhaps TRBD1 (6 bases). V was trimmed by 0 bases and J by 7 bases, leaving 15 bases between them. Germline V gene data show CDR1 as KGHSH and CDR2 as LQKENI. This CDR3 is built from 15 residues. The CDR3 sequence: CASSPPVGGAGTQYF. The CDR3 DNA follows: TGTGCCAGCTCACCACCGGTTGGGGGCGCGGGGACCCAGTACTTC.

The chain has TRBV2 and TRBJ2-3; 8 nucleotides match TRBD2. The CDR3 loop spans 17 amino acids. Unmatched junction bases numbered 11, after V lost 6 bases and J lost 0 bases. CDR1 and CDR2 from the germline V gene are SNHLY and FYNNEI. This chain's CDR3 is CASSRRPSGLSTDTQYF. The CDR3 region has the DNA TGTGCCAGCAGCCGACGCCCTAGCGGGCTAAGCACAGATACGCAGTATTTT. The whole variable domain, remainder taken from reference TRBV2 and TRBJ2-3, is EPEVTQTPSHQVTQMGQEVILRCVPISNHLYFYWYRQILGQKVEFLVSFYNNEISEKSEIFDDQFSVERPDGSNFTLKIRSTKLEDSAMYFCASSRRPSGLSTDTQYFGPGTRLTVL.

CDR3 DNA: TGTGCCAGTAGCAATCAATACGGGACTAGCGGGGGGTACCTATACAATGAGCAGTTCTTC. It is translated as CASSNQYGTSGGYLYNEQFF. The chain couples TRBV19 to TRBJ2-1; 15 bases map to TRBD2. This CDR3 region has 20 residues. CDR1 and CDR2 (germline): LNHDA, SQIVND (reference sequence). The trim removed 6 bases at V and 4 bases at J, leaving 16 bases unmatched.

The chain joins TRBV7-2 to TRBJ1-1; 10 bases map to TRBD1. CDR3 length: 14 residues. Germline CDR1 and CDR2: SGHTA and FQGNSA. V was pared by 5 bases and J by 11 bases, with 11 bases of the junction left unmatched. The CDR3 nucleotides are TGTGCCAGCAGCCCGAGACAGGGGGCGGGTGCGGCTTTCTTT. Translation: CASSPRQGAGAAFF.

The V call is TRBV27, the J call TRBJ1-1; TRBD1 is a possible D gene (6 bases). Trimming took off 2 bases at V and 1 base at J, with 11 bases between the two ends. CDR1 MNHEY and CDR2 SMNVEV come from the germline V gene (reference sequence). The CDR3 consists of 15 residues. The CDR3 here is CASSLVLGANTEAFF. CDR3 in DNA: TGTGCCAGCAGTTTAGTTCTGGGGGCGAACACTGAAGCTTTCTTT.

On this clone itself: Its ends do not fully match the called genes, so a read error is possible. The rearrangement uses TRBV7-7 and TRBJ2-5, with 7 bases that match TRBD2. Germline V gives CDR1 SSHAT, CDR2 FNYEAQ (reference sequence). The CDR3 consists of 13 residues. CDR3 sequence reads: CASSPGTKETQYF. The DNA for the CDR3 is TGTGCTAGCAGCCCCGGGACTAAAGAGACCCAGTACTTC.

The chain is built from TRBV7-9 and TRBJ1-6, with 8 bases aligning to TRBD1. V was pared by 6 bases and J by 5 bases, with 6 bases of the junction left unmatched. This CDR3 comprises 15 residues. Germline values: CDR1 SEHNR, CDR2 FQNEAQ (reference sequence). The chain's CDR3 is CASSQKDRDNSPLHF. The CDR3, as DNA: TGTGCCAGCAGTCAAAAGGACAGGGATAATTCACCCCTCCACTTT.

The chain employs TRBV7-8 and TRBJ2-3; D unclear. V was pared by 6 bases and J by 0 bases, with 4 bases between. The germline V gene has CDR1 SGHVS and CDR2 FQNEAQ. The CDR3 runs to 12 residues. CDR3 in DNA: TGTGCCAGCAGTCCAAGCACAGATACGCAGTATTTT. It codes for CASSPSTDTQYF.

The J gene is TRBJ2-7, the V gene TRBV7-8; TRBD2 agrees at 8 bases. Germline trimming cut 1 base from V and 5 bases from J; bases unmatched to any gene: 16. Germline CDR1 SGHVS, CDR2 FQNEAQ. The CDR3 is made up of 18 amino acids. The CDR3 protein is CASSLGGGSGRRSDEQYF. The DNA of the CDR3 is TGTGCCAGCAGCTTAGGGGGCGGCAGCGGGAGAAGGTCCGACGAGCAGTACTTC.

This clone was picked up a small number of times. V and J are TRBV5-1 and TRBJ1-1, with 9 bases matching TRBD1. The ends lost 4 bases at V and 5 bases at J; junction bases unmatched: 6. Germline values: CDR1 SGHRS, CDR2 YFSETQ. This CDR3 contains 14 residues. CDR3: CASSQGQGLTEAFF. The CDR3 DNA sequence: TGCGCCAGCAGCCAGGGACAGGGTTTGACTGAAGCTTTCTTT.

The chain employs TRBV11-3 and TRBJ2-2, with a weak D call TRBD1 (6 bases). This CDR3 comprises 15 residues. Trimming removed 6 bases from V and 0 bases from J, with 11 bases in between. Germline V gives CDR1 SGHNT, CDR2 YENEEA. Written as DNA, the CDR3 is TGTGCCAGCAGGAACCAGGGGTCGAACACCGGGGAGCTGTTTTTT. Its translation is CASRNQGSNTGELFF.

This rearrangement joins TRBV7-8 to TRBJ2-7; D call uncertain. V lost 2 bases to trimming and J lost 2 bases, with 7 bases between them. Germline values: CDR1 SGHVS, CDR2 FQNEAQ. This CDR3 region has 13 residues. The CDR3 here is CASSLTDAYEQYF. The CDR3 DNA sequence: TGTGCCAGCAGCTTAACAGATGCCTACGAGCAGTACTTC.

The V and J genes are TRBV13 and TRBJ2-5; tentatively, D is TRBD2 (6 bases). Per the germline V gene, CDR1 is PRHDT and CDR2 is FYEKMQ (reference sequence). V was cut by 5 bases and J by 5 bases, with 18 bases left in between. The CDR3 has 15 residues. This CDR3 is CASSRTGDPQETQYF. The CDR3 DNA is TGTGCCAGCAGCCGAACGGGGGACCCCCAGGAGACCCAGTACTTC.

CDR3: CASSRGGASEKLFF. The CDR3 coding sequence is TGTGCCAGCAGTAGAGGGGGCGCGAGTGAAAAACTGTTTTTT. The rearrangement links TRBV6-6 to TRBJ1-4, with 7 bases identical to TRBD1. The V segment lost 5 bases and the J segment 7 bases; nucleotides outside the gene matches: 7. Germline V lookup: CDR1 MNHNY, CDR2 SVGAGI (reference sequence). The length of the CDR3 is 14 residues.

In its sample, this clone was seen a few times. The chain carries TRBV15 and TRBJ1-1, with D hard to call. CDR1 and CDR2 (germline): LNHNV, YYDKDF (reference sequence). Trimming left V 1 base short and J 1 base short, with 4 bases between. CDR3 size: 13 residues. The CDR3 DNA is TGTGCCACCAGCAGAGTGAGGAACACTGAAGCTTTCTTT. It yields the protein CATSRVRNTEAFF.

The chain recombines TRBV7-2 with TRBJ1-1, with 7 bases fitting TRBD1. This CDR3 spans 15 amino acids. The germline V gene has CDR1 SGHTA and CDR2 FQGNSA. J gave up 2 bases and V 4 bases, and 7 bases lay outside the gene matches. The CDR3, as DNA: TGTGCCAGCAGCTCACCGGGACAGACAAACACTGAAGCTTTCTTT. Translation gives CASSSPGQTNTEAFF.

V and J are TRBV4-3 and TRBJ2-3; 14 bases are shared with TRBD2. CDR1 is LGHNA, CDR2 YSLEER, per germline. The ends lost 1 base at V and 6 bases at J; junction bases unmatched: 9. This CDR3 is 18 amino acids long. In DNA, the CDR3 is TGCGCCAGCAGCCAAGCCCGGACTAGCGGGGGGAGTGCGGATACGCAGTATTTT. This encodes CASSQARTSGGSADTQYF.

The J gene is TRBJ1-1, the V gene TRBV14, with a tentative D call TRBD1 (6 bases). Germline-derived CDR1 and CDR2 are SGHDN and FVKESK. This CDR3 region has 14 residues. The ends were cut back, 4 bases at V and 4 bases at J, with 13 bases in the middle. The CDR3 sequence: CASSPLTGFTEAFF. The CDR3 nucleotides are TGTGCCAGCAGCCCACTTACAGGGTTCACTGAAGCTTTCTTT.

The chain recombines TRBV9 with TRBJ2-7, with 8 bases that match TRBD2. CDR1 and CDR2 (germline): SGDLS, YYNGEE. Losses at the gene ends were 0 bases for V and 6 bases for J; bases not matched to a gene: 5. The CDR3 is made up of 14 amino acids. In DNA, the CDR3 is TGTGCCAGCAGCGTAGCGGGAGGGCCGGGCGAGCAGTACTTC. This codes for CASSVAGGPGEQYF.

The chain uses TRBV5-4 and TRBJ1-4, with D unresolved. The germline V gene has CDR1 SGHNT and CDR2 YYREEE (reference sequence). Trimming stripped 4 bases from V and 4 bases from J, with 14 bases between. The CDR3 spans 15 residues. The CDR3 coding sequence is TGTGCCAGCAGCCCCGAGGGCAGTTATAATGAAAAACTGTTTTTT. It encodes CASSPEGSYNEKLFF.

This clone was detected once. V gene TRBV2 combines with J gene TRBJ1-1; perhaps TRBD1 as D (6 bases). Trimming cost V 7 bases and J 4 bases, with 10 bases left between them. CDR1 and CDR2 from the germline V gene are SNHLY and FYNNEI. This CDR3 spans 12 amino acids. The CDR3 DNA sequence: TGTGCCAGCACCCGGGACACCACTGAAGCTTTCTTT. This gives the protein CASTRDTTEAFF.

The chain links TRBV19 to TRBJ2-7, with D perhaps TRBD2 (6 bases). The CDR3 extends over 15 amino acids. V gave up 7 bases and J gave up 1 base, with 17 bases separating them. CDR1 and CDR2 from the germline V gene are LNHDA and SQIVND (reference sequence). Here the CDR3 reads CASTVEAGRSYEQYF. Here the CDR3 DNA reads TGTGCCAGTACCGTAGAGGCGGGAAGATCCTACGAGCAGTACTTC.